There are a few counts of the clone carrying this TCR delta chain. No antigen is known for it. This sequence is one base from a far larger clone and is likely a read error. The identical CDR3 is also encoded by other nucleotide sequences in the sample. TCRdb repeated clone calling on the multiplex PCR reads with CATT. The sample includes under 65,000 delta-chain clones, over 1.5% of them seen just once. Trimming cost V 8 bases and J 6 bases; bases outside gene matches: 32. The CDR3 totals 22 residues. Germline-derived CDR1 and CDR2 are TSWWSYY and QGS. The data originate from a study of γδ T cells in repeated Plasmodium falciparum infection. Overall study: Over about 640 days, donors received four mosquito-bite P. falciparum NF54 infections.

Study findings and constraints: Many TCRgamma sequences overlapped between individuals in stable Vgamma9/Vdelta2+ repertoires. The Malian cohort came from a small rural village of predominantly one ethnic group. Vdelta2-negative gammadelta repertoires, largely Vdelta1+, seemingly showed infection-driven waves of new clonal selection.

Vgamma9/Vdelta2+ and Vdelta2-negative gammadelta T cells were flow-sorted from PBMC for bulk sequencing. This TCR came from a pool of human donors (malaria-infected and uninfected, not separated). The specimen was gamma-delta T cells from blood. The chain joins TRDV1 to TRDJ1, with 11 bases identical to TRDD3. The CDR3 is CALLKQSYWGIIALQRGYKLIF. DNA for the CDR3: TGTGCTCTTTTGAAACAATCCTACTGGGGGATAATCGCGCTCCAAAGGGGTTATAAACTCATCTTT.